This T cell receptor beta chain comes out of a study of shared clonotypes between healthy human individuals. Trimming removed 5 bases from V and 0 bases from J, with 17 bases in between. This CDR3 has 17 residues. Germline V gene data show CDR1 as SGHTA and CDR2 as FQGNSA. Overall study findings and caveats: Sharing across four donors was highest in naive CD4 (roughly 5%) and lowest in memory CD8 (about 0.4%). Clonotypes shared by all four sorted-subset donors had higher generation probabilities than non-shared clonotypes.

Researchers divided each subset's genomic DNA evenly across several immunoSEQ plates. Here immunoSEQ multiplex PCR was the method, and the copy in TCRdb shows in-frame clones only, minus some. The repertoire has about 1.1 million clones, 60% to 80% of them found once; the top ten carry roughly 0.9%. As for this clone: Its antigen is not identified.

The chain recombines TRBV7-2 with TRBJ2-1; D is tentatively TRBD1 or TRBD2 (5 bases each). Sequencing input: memory CD4+ T cells from PBMCs. Subset here: CD45RA-negative fraction. This sequence was found in a man aged 18-30 years in good health. Some clones in this sample may be carry-over from other donors' samples. In DNA form, the CDR3 reads TGTGCCAGCAGCGAAAGGGGTAGCGCCAGCTCCTACAATGAGCAGTTCTTC. It encodes CASSERGSASSYNEQFF.